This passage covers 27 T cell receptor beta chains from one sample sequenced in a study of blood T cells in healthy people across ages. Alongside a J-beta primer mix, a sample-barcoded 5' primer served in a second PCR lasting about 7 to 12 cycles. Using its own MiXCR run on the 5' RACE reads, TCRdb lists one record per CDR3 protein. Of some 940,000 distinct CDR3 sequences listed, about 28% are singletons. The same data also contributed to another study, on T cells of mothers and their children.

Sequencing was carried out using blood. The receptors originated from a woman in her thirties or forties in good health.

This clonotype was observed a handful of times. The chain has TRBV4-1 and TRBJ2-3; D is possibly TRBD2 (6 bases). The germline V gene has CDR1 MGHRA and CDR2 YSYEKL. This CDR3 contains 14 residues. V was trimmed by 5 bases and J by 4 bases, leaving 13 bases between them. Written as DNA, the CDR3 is TGCGCCAGCAGCAAAGCGGGTCCTGCAGATACGCAGTATTTT. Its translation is CASSKAGPADTQYF.

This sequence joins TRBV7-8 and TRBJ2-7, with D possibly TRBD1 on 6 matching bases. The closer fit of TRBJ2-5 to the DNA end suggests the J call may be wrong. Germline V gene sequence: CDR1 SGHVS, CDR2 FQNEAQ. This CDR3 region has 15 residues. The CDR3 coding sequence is TGTGCCAGCAGCTCCCAAACCGGACAGCAAAGGACCCAGTACTTC. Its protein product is CASSSQTGQQRTQYF.

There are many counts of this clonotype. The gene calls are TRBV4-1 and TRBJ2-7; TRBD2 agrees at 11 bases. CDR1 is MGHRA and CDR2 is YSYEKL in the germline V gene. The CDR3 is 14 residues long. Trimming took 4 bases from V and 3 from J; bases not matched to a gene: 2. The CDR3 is CASSRLAGGYEQYF. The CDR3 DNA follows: TGCGCCAGCAGCCGGCTAGCGGGGGGCTACGAGCAGTACTTC.

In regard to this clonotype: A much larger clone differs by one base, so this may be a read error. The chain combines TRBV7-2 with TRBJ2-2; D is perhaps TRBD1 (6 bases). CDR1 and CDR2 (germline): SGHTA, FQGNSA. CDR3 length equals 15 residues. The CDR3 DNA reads TGTGCCTGCAGCTTAGTAGGACAGTACACCGGGGAGCTGTTTTTT. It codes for CACSLVGQYTGELFF.

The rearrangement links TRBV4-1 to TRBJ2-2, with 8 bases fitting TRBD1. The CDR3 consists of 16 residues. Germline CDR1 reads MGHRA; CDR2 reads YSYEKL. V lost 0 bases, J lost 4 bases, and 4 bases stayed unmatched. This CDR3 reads CASSQDLDRATGELFF. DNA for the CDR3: TGCGCCAGCAGCCAAGATTTGGACAGGGCCACCGGGGAGCTGTTTTTT.

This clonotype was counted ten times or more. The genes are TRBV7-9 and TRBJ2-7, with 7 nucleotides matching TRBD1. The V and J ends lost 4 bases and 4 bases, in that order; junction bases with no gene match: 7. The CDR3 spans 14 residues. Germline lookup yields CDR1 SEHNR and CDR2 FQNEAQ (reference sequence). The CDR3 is CASSSGQRPYEQYF. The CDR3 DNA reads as TGTGCCAGCAGCTCGGGACAGAGACCATACGAGCAGTACTTC.

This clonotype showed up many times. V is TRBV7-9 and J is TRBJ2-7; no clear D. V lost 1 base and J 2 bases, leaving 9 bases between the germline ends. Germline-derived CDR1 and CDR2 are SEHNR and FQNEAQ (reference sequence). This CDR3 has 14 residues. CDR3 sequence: CASSLEALPYEQYF. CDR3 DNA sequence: TGTGCCAGCAGCTTAGAGGCGCTCCCCTACGAGCAGTACTTC.

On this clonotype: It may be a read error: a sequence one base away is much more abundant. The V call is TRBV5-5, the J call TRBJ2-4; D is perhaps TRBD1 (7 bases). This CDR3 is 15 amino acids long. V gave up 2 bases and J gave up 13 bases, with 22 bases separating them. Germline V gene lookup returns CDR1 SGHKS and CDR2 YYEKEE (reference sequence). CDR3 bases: TGTGCCAGCAGCTTACACAGGGGAGGAAGTGACAAGCAGTACTTC. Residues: CASSLHRGGSDKQYF.

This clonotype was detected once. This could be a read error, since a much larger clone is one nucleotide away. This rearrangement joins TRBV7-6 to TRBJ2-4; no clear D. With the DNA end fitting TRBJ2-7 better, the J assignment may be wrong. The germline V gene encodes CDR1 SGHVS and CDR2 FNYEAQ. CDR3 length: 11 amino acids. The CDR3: CASSGWVEQYF. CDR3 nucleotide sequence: TGTGCCAGCAGCGGATGGGTCGAGCAGTACTTC.

The DNA for the CDR3 is TGTGCCAGCAGCCAACCGTTAGCGGGGGTGTATGAGCAGTTCTTC. It encodes CASSQPLAGVYEQFF. The V gene is TRBV3-1, the J gene TRBJ2-1; 9 nucleotides match TRBD2. Per germline, CDR1 LGHDT and CDR2 YNNKEL (reference sequence). V gave up 2 bases and J gave up 8 bases; unmatched junction bases: 7. The CDR3 runs to 15 residues.

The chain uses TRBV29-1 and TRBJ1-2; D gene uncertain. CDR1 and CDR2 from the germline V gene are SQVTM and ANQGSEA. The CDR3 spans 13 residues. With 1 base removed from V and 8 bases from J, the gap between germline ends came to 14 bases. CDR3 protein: CSVEVLGSGGYTF. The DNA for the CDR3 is TGCAGCGTTGAAGTTTTGGGCTCGGGCGGCTACACCTTC.

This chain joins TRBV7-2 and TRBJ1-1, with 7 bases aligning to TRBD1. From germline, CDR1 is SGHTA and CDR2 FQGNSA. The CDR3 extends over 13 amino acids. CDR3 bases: TGTGTGGGGACAGCAGGCGTGAACACTGAAGCTTTCTTT. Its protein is CVGTAGVNTEAFF.

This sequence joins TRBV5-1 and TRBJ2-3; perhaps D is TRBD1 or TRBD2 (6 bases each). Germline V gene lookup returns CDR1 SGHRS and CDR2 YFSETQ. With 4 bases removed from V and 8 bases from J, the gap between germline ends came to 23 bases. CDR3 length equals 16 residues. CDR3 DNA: TGCGCCAGCAGCGCTGTCCGGGGGCGAGTTACGAGTACGCAGTATTTT. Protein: CASSAVRGRVTSTQYF.

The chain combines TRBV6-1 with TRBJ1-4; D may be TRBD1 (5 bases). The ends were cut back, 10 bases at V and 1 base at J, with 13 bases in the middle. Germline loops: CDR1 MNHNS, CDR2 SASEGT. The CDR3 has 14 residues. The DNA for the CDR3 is TGTGCCACCTACCCCGGGGGAACTAATGAAAAACTGTTTTTT. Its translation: CATYPGGTNEKLFF.

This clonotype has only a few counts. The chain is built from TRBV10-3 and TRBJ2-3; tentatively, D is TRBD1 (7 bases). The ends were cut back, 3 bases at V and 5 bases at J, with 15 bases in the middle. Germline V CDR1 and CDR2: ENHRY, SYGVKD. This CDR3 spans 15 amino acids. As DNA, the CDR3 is TGTGCCATCAGTGATTGGAGGGGGCAAGGAGATACGCAGTATTTT. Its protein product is CAISDWRGQGDTQYF.

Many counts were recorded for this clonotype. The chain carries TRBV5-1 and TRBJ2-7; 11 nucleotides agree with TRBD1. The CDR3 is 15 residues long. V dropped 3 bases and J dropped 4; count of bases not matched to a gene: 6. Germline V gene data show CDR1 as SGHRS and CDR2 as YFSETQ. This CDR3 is CASSYRTGGPYEQYF. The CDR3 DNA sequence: TGCGCCAGCAGCTACAGGACAGGGGGCCCTTACGAGCAGTACTTC.

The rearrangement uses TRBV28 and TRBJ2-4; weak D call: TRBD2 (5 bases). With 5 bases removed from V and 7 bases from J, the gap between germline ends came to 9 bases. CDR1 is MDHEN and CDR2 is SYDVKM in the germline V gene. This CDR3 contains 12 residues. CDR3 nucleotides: TGTGCCAGCAGTACACCGGGGAACATTCAGTACTTC. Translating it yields CASSTPGNIQYF.

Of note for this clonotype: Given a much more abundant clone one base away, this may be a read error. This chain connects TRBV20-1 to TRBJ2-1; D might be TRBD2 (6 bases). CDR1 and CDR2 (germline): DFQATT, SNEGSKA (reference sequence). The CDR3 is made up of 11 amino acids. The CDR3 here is CSARAELVGGF. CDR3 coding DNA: TGCAGTGCTAGAGCGGAACTAGTGGGGGGATTC.

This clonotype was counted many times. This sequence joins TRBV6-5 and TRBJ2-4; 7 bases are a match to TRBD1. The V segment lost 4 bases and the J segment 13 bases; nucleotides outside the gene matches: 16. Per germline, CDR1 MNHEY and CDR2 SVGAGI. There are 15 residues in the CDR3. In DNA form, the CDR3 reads TGTGCCAGCAGTTCTCAGGGGACAGCCCGTCGCGTCCAGTACTTC. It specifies CASSSQGTARRVQYF.

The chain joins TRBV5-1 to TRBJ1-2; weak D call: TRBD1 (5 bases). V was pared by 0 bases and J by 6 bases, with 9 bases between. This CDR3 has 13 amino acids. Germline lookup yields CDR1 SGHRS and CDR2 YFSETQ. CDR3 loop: CASSLGDSNGYTF. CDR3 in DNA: TGCGCCAGCAGCTTGGGGGACTCCAATGGCTACACCTTC. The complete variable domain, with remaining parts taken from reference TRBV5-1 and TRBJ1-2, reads KAGVTQTPRYLIKTRGQQVTLSCSPISGHRSVSWYQQTPGQGLQFLFEYFSETQRNKGNFPGRFSGRQFSNSRSEMNVSTLELGDSALYLCASSLGDSNGYTFGSGTRLTVV.

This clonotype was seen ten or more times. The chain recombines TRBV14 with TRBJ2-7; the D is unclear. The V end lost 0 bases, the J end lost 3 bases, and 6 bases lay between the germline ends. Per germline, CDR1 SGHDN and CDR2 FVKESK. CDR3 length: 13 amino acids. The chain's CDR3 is CASSQESFYEQYF. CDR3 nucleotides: TGTGCCAGCAGCCAAGAGTCGTTCTACGAGCAGTACTTC.

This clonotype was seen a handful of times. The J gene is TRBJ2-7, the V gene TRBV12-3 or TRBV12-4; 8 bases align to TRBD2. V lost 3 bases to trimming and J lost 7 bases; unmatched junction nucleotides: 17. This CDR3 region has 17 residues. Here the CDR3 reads CASSFLPPGGAYNEQYF. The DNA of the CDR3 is TGTGCCAGCAGTTTCCTCCCCCCCGGGGGGGCCTACAATGAGCAGTACTTC.

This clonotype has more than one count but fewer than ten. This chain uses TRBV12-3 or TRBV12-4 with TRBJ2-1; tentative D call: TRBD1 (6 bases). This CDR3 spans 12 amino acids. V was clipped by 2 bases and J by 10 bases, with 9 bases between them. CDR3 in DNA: TGTGCCAGCAGTTTATGGGGGCGCGAGCAGTTCTTC. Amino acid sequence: CASSLWGREQFF.

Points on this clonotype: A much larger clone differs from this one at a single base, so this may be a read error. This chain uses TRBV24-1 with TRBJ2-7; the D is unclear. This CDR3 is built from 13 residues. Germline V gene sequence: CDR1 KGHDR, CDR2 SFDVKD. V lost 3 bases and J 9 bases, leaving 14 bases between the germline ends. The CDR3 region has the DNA TGTGCCACCAGTGATGGCCCTTCGTTGGGGCAGTACTTC. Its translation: CATSDGPSLGQYF.

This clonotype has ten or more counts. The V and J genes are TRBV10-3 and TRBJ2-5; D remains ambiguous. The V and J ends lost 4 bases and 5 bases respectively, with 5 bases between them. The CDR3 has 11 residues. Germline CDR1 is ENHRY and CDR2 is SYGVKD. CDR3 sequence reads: CAISGGETQYF. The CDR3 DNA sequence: TGTGCCATCAGTGGTGGCGAGACCCAGTACTTC.

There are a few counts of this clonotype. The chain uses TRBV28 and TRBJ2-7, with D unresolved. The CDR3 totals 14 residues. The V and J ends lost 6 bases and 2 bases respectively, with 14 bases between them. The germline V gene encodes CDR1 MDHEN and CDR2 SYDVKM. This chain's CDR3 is CASRRRRVAYEQYF. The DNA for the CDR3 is TGTGCCAGCAGGCGCCGACGGGTTGCCTACGAGCAGTACTTC.

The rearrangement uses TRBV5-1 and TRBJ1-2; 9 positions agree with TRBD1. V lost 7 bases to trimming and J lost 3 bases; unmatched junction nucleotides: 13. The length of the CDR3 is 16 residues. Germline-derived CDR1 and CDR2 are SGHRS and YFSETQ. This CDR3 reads CASARHLGTGHYGYTF. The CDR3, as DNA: TGCGCCAGCGCCAGACACCTAGGGACAGGGCACTATGGCTACACCTTC.